These 8 T cell receptor beta chains share one sample of origin, sequenced in a study of cytomegalovirus exposure and HLA in healthy donors. Clones were sequenced by immunoSEQ multiplex PCR, and TCRdb holds only the in-frame ones, with some missing. The sample lists about 78,000 clones, 90% to 96% occurring once. Material for sequencing was PBMCs. The receptors derive from a man between 18 and 29 years old in good health and CMV-seropositive.

This clone has just a few counts. This chain links TRBV2 with TRBJ1-2; 7 nucleotides match TRBD1. The V gene's germline CDR1 is SNHLY and CDR2 FYNNEI. With 6 bases clipped from V and 4 bases from J, the junction kept 8 bases outside the gene matches. This CDR3 contains 14 residues. CDR3 sequence: CASREQGKGYGYTF. The CDR3 DNA reads as TGTGCCAGCAGGGAACAGGGGAAGGGCTATGGCTACACCTTC. Filled out from reference TRBV2 and TRBJ1-2, the complete variable domain reads EPEVTQTPSHQVTQMGQEVILRCVPISNHLYFYWYRQILGQKVEFLVSFYNNEISEKSEIFDDQFSVERPDGSNFTLKIRSTKLEDSAMYFCASREQGKGYGYTFGSGTRLTVV.

The CDR3 is CASSPGLAGGPSYNEQFF. CDR3 nucleotides: TGTGCCAGCAGTCCCGGACTAGCGGGAGGGCCCTCCTACAATGAGCAGTTCTTC. The gene calls are TRBV27 and TRBJ2-1; 15 nucleotides align to TRBD2. CDR1 is MNHEY and CDR2 is SMNVEV in the germline V gene (reference sequence). The CDR3 runs to 18 residues. The V segment lost 5 bases and the J segment 0 bases; nucleotides outside the gene matches: 5.

This sequence joins TRBV5-6 and TRBJ2-7, with D maybe TRBD1 (6 bases). CDR3 length equals 13 residues. V was trimmed by 4 bases and J by 2 bases, leaving 10 bases between them. Germline-derived CDR1 and CDR2 are SGHDT and YYEEEE. The CDR3 here is CASSQGIPYEQYF. The CDR3 nucleotides read TGTGCCAGCAGCCAGGGGATCCCCTACGAGCAGTACTTC.

The DNA of the CDR3 is TGTGCCAGTAGTACCGGGTGGTCATATGGTTCTGGGGCCAACGTCCTGACTTTC. This sequence encodes CASSTGWSYGSGANVLTF. The gene calls are TRBV19 and TRBJ2-6; D ambiguous. The V gene's germline CDR1 is LNHDA and CDR2 SQIVND (reference sequence). CDR3 size: 18 residues. Trimming shortened V by 4 bases and J by 1 base, and 17 bases separated the two germline ends. Together with reference TRBV19 and TRBJ2-6, the CDR3 gives the full variable domain: DGGITQSPKYLFRKEGQNVTLSCEQNLNHDAMYWYRQDPGQGLRLIYYSQIVNDFQKGDIAEGYSVSREKKESFPLTVTSAQKNPTAFYLCASSTGWSYGSGANVLTFGAGSRLTVL.

V and J are TRBV27 and TRBJ2-3, with TRBD2 identical over 11 bases. Germline V gene lookup returns CDR1 MNHEY and CDR2 SMNVEV (reference sequence). CDR3 length: 18 residues. Trimming took 6 bases from V and 2 from J; bases not matched to a gene: 13. CDR3 sequence (DNA): TGTGCCAGCAGCCTACGCGCCGGGACTAGCGGATTCACAGATACGCAGTATTTT. The encoded protein is CASSLRAGTSGFTDTQYF.

The CDR3 here is CASSLAVGSSVYEQYF. The CDR3 nucleotides read TGCGCCAGCAGCTTGGCGGTTGGGTCTAGCGTATACGAGCAGTACTTC. The J gene is TRBJ2-7, the V gene TRBV5-1; D is perhaps TRBD2 (6 bases). The CDR3 is 16 amino acids. Germline-derived CDR1 and CDR2 are SGHRS and YFSETQ. Deletions cut 0 bases from V and 4 bases from J, with 17 bases between.

V is TRBV6-1 and J is TRBJ2-1; 13 bases map to TRBD2. The CDR3 has 16 residues. The J segment lost 8 bases and the V segment lost 4 bases, leaving 8 bases of the junction unmatched. Germline values: CDR1 MNHNS, CDR2 SASEGT. The CDR3 DNA reads TGTGCCAGCAGTGGGACTAGCGGGAGTACCTTTCATGAGCAGTTCTTC. Its protein is CASSGTSGSTFHEQFF.

This chain joins TRBV18 and TRBJ1-2; D is ambiguous. V was pared by 4 bases and J by 1 base, with 16 bases between. The CDR3 spans 16 residues. CDR1 and CDR2 from the germline V gene are KGHSH and LQKENI. CDR3 in DNA: TGTGCCAGCTCACGTGCGGAGGGCAGCATTAACTATGGCTACACCTTC. This gives the protein CASSRAEGSINYGYTF. Together with reference TRBV18 and TRBJ1-2, the CDR3 gives the full variable domain: NAGVMQNPRHLVRRRGQEARLRCSPMKGHSHVYWYRQLPEEGLKFMVYLQKENIIDESGMPKERFSAEFPKEGPSILRIQQVVRGDSAAYFCASSRAEGSINYGYTFGSGTRLTVV.